The 6 T cell receptor beta chains below all came from one sample that was sequenced in a study of OX40 agonist ivuxolimab in advanced cancers. Assay used: immunoSEQ multiplex PCR; TCRdb lists only in-frame clones, some missing. This table has around 150,000 clones, about nine tenths appearing once. The sequences come from CD4+ or CD8+ T cells sorted from blood, collected in a trial of the OX40 agonist ivuxolimab. The receptors were sampled from an adult with an advanced solid tumor such as melanoma, head and neck, liver or kidney cancer.

J is TRBJ2-5 and V is TRBV25-1; D might be TRBD1 or TRBD2, each matching 5 bases. The last part of the DNA fits TRBJ2-7 better; the J call may be wrong. This CDR3 is 14 amino acids long. CDR1 and CDR2 (germline): MGHDK, SYGVNS. In DNA form, the CDR3 reads TGTGCCAGCAGTGAGGGGGTTATAGTCCACGAGCAGTACTTC. Its protein product is CASSEGVIVHEQYF.

J is TRBJ2-3 and V is TRBV6-6; 7 nucleotides match TRBD1. Germline V gives CDR1 MNHNY, CDR2 SVGAGI (reference sequence). The J segment lost 1 base and the V segment lost 7 bases, leaving 11 bases of the junction unmatched. This CDR3 contains 16 residues. The CDR3 here is CASIKDRAGGTDTQYF. CDR3 DNA sequence: TGTGCCAGCATCAAAGACAGGGCTGGGGGCACAGATACGCAGTATTTT.

This chain joins TRBV5-1 and TRBJ2-5; 9 nucleotides agree with TRBD2. The CDR3 is 16 residues long. Trimming took 0 bases from V and 0 from J; bases not matched to a gene: 3. Germline V CDR1 and CDR2: SGHRS, YFSETQ. The CDR3, as DNA: TGCGCCAGCAGCTTGGCCTCTAGCGGGGACCAAGAGACCCAGTACTTC. This sequence encodes CASSLASSGDQETQYF.

This sequence joins TRBV5-6 and TRBJ2-1; D remains ambiguous. V lost 2 bases to trimming and J lost 6 bases, with 6 bases between them. The CDR3 runs 12 residues. CDR1 is SGHDT, CDR2 YYEEEE, per germline. The CDR3: CASSLIPNEQFF. The CDR3 bases are TGTGCCAGCAGCTTAATTCCCAATGAGCAGTTCTTC.

CDR3 in DNA: TGCAGCGCCGGTCGGAGCGGGAGAGAGTACGAGCAGTACTTC. Protein sequence: CSAGRSGREYEQYF. The chain recombines TRBV29-1 with TRBJ2-7, with TRBD2 matching over 8 bases. The ends lost 7 bases at V and 4 bases at J; junction bases unmatched: 12. Germline V CDR1 and CDR2: SQVTM, ANQGSEA. The CDR3 covers 14 residues.

The chain has TRBV6-5 and TRBJ2-7, with 8 bases aligning to TRBD2. This CDR3 contains 14 residues. V lost 3 bases and J lost 2; bases outside the gene matches: 3. Germline CDR1 and CDR2: MNHEY and SVGAGI. This CDR3 reads CASSYSGKAYEQYF. Here the CDR3 DNA reads TGTGCCAGCAGTTATAGCGGGAAGGCCTACGAGCAGTACTTC.